This T cell receptor beta chain was sequenced during a study of CD8+ T cells in alopecia areata. Study conclusions and caveats: Scalp specimens additionally yield sequences from normal skin's resident alphabeta T cells. The study found higher clonality in lesional than normal scalp, especially in alopecia totalis/universalis.

CD4+ and CD8+ T cells were sorted from PBMCs stained for CD3, CD4 and CD8. This clone was detected a few times. The target antigen is unknown. The authors extracted RNA and reverse transcribed it into cDNA as the sequencing template. Using immunoSEQ multiplex PCR, the repertoire was profiled, and TCRdb retains in-frame clones only, with some absent. The data contain roughly 100,000 clones, approximately 58% of them singletons. CDR1 is MDHEN and CDR2 is SYDVKM in the germline V gene. The V gene end was trimmed by 9 bases and the J gene end by 2 bases; junction bases not matched to a gene: 9. CDR3 length equals 15 residues.

The receptor was isolated from a human donor in good health. The sequenced sample consisted of CD4+ T cells sorted from blood. The V gene is TRBV28, the J gene TRBJ2-7; 11 positions match TRBD2. CDR3 DNA sequence: TGTGCCAGTCTAAATAGCGGGGGGGGAACCTACGAGCAGTACTTC. It translates to CASLNSGGGTYEQYF.